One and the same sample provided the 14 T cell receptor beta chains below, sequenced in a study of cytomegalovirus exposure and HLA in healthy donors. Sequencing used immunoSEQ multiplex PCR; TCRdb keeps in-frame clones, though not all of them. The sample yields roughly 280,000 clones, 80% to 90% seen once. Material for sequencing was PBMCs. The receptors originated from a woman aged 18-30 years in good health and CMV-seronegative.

The CDR3 DNA reads as TGTGCCAGCAGTGAAGGGACATTTGTTGGCTACACCTTC. Amino acid sequence: CASSEGTFVGYTF. This rearrangement joins TRBV6-1 to TRBJ1-2, with TRBD1 as a possible D gene (5 bases). The CDR3 consists of 13 residues. V gave up 1 base and J gave up 7 bases, with 10 bases separating them. The germline V gene encodes CDR1 MNHNS and CDR2 SASEGT.

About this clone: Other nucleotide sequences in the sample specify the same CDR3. The CDR3 nucleotides are TGTGCCAGTAGTACGAACTATGGCTACACCTTC. This translates into CASSTNYGYTF. V is TRBV19 and J is TRBJ1-2; no clear D. V lost 4 bases, J lost 2 bases, and 2 bases lay in between. This CDR3 has 11 residues. In germline, CDR1 is LNHDA, CDR2 SQIVND (reference sequence).

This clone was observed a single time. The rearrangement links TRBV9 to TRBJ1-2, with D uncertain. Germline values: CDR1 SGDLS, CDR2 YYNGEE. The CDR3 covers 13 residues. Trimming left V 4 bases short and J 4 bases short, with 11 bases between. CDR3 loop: CASSPDTFYGYTF. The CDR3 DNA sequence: TGTGCCAGCAGCCCCGACACATTCTATGGCTACACCTTC.

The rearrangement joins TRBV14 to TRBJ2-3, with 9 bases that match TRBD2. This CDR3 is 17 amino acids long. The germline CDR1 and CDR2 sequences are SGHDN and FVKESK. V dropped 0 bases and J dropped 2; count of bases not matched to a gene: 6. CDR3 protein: CASSQDLSGGTTDTQYF. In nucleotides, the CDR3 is TGTGCCAGCAGCCAAGATCTGAGCGGGGGGACCACAGATACGCAGTATTTT.

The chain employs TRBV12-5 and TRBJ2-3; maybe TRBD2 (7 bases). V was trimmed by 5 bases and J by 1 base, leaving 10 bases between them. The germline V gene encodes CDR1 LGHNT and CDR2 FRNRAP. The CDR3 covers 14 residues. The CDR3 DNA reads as TGTGCTAGTGGTAGGGGGGGGCGCACAGATACGCAGTATTTT. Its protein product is CASGRGGRTDTQYF.

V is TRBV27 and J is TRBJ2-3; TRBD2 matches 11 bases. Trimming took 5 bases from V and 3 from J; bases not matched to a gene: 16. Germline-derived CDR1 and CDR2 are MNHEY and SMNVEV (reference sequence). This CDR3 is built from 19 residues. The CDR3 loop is CASSPLLAGGYPVTDTQYF. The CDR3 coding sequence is TGTGCCAGCAGTCCCCTGTTAGCGGGGGGGTACCCAGTGACAGATACGCAGTATTTT.

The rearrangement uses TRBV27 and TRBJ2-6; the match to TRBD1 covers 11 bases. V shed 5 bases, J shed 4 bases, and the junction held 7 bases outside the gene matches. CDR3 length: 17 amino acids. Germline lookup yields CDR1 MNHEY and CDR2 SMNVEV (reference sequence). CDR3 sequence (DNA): TGTGCCAGCAGTAACGGACAGGGGGCTTCCGGGGCCAACGTCCTGACTTTC. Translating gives CASSNGQGASGANVLTF.

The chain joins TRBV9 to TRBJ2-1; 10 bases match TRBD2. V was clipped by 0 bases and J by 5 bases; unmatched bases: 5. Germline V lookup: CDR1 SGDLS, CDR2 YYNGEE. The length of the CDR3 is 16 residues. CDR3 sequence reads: CASSVGWTSGHNEQFF. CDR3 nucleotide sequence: TGTGCCAGCAGCGTAGGTTGGACTAGCGGACACAATGAGCAGTTCTTC.

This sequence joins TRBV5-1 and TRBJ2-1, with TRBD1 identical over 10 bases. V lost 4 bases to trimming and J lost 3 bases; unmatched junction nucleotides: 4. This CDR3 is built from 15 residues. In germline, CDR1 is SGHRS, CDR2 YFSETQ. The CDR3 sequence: CASSRGTGDYNEQFF. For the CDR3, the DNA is TGCGCCAGCAGCCGCGGGACAGGGGACTACAATGAGCAGTTCTTC.

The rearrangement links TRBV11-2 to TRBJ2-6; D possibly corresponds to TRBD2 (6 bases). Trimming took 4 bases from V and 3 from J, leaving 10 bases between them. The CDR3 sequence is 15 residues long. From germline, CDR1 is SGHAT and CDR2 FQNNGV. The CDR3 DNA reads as TGTGCCAGCAGCTCCGCCGGGGGTGGGGCCAACGTCCTGACTTTC. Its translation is CASSSAGGGANVLTF.

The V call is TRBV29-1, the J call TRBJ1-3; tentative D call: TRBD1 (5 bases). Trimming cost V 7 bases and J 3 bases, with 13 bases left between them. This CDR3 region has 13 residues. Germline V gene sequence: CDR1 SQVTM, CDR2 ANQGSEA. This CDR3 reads CSGRVMDGNTIYF. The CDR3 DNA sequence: TGCAGCGGCAGGGTTATGGATGGAAACACCATATATTTT.

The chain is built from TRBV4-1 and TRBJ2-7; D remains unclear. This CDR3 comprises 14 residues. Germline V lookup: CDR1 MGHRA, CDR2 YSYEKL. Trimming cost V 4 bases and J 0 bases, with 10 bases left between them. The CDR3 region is CASSLQAYSYEQYF. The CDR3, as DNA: TGCGCCAGCAGCCTGCAGGCTTACTCCTACGAGCAGTACTTC.

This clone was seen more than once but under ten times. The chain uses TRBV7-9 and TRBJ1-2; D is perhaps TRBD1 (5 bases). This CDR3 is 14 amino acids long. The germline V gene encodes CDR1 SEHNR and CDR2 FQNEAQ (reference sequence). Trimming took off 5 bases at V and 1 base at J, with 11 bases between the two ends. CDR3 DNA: TGTGCCAGCAGCCTAGGGGCCAGTAACTATGGCTACACCTTC. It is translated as CASSLGASNYGYTF.

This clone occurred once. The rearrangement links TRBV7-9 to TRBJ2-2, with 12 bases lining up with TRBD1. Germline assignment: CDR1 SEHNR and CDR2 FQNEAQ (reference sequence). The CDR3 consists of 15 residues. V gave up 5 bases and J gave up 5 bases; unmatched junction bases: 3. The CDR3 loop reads CASSAGQGATGELFF. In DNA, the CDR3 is TGTGCCAGCAGCGCGGGACAGGGGGCAACCGGGGAGCTGTTTTTT.